This T cell receptor (beta chain) came from a study of T cell repertoires in cytomegalovirus infection. The wider study: Alongside well-studied HLA-B-restricted CMV epitopes, recently identified HLA-C-restricted CMV epitopes were also used.

TCRdb called the reads again in MiXCR, with one record for every CDR3 protein. The sample shows nearly 700,000 distinct CDR3 sequences, 33% of them seen only once. Germline V CDR1 and CDR2: SEHNR, FQNEAQ (reference sequence). The germline V and J ends were trimmed by 3 bases and 1 base, with 6 bases remaining between them. CDR3 length: 13 residues. Many counts were recorded for this clonotype. Antigen unknown. The rearrangement joins TRBV7-9 to TRBJ1-1, with unresolved D. This TCR was recovered from a human donor in good health (CMV status not recorded). Some clones in this sample may be carry-over from other donors' samples. The specimen was cultured PBMCs, collected from culture after CMV antigen stimulation. The DNA of the CDR3 is TGTGCCAGCAGCTTTCCGGGGAACACTGAAGCTTTCTTT. This gives the protein CASSFPGNTEAFF.